This paragraph covers one T cell receptor (beta chain) sequence. This CDR3 is 14 amino acids long. The V end was cut by 1 base, the J end by 0 bases, with 4 bases between. The germline V gene encodes CDR1 SGHVS and CDR2 FQNEAQ. The data were taken from a study of blood T cell repertoires in COVID-19. Generated by immunoSEQ multiplex PCR, the TCRdb table keeps only in-frame clones and is missing some. The table lists 150,000 or so clones, approximately 90% of them singletons, with about 5% in the top ten. This chain uses TRBV7-8 with TRBJ1-3; D is uncertain. The sequence derives from a human donor in a cohort sampled during active COVID-19. The sequenced material came from peripheral blood. For the CDR3, the DNA is TGTGCCAGCAGCTTAGGGGCCTCTGGAAACACCATATATTTT. It codes for CASSLGASGNTIYF.